These 5 T cell receptor beta chains originate from one sample sequenced in a study of T cell responses to AZD1222 COVID-19 vaccine. Only in-frame clones appear in the TCRdb table, and some are missing; sequencing was by immunoSEQ multiplex PCR. The data hold over 120,000 clones, with 93% observed a single time. Sequencing was performed on peripheral blood, taken on day 0 of AZD1222 vaccination. All receptors derive from an adult in good health.

Here the CDR3 reads CASSLGREETQYF. The DNA for the CDR3 is TGTGCCAGCAGCTTGGGACGGGAAGAGACCCAGTACTTC. The chain employs TRBV5-4 and TRBJ2-5; D is unclear. Trimming shortened V by 0 bases and J by 3 bases, and 6 bases separated the two germline ends. The CDR3 runs 13 residues. Looked up from germline, CDR1 is SGHNT and CDR2 is YYREEE (reference sequence).

The V and J genes are TRBV11-2 and TRBJ2-3; D is uncertain. The CDR3 spans 15 residues. Looked up from germline, CDR1 is SGHAT and CDR2 is FQNNGV. Trimming took 1 base from V and 0 from J, leaving 8 bases between them. The CDR3 nucleotides read TGTGCCAGCAGCTTAGGGCCACTTAGCACAGATACGCAGTATTTT. Encoded protein: CASSLGPLSTDTQYF. Looking up the rest from reference TRBV11-2 and TRBJ2-3 gives the full variable domain: EAGVAQSPRYKIIEKRQSVAFWCNPISGHATLYWYQQILGQGPKLLIQFQNNGVVDDSQLPKDRFSAERLKGVDSTLKIQPAKLEDSAVYLCASSLGPLSTDTQYFGPGTRLTVL.

The gene calls are TRBV21-1 and TRBJ1-2; the table's D call, TRBD1, has no DNA check behind it. TRBV21-1 is labeled a pseudogene. The CDR3 has 15 amino acids. CDR3 sequence: CASSKADRINYGYTF. CDR3 nucleotide sequence: TGTGCCAGCAGCAAAGCGGACAGGATAAACTATGGCTACACCTTC.

In this sample, this clone turned up once. The chain carries TRBV5-1 and TRBJ2-7, with 8 bases identical to TRBD1. The CDR3 sequence is 13 residues long. CDR1 is SGHRS, CDR2 YFSETQ, per germline. After removal of 4 bases from V and 4 bases from J, the junction contained 4 bases not matched to a gene. The CDR3: CASSQGQDYEQYF. The CDR3, as DNA: TGCGCCAGCAGCCAGGGACAGGATTACGAGCAGTACTTC.

This sequence joins TRBV14 and TRBJ2-7; D is uncertain. This CDR3 region has 13 residues. The germline V gene has CDR1 SGHDN and CDR2 FVKESK. Trimming stripped 4 bases from V and 1 base from J, with 8 bases between. The CDR3 loop is CASSPTRSYEQYF. The CDR3 DNA is TGTGCCAGCAGCCCGACACGTTCCTACGAGCAGTACTTC.